This T cell receptor (beta chain) was identified during a study of blood T cells in healthy people across ages. Germline values: CDR1 MNHNS, CDR2 SASEGT. The CDR3 contains 14 residues. Trimming shortened V by 3 bases and J by 10 bases, and 13 bases separated the two germline ends. Then a second PCR, running about 6 to 11 cycles, was carried out with a sample-barcoded 5' primer and a J-beta primer mix. TCRdb fed the 5' RACE reads into MiXCR, producing one record per CDR3 protein. The table lists around 940,000 distinct CDR3 sequences, approximately 50% of them singletons. The gene calls are TRBV6-1 and TRBJ1-6; D is uncertain. The receptor comes from a woman in her fifties or sixties in good health. What was sequenced was blood. CDR3 sequence reads: CASSDRVLSSPLHF. The DNA for the CDR3 is TGTGCCAGCAGTGATCGGGTCTTAAGCTCACCCCTCCACTTT.